This T cell receptor beta chain was captured in a study of blood T cell repertoires in COVID-19. Looking at the study overall: Some COVID-19 samples were acute and others convalescent; all came from the United States, Italy and Spain. Sample material is recorded as cDNA or gDNA derived from T cells, B-cell-depleted T cells, or PBMCs.

The germline gives CDR1 SGHTA, CDR2 FQGTGA. V gave up 5 bases and J gave up 1 base, with 15 bases separating them. This CDR3 has 15 amino acids. Profiling relied on immunoSEQ multiplex PCR, and the TCRdb table lists in-frame clones only, not all of them. This table has approximately 490,000 clones, 87% appearing once. Two consecutive negative NP/OP PCR tests, clearance, or resolved symptoms defined Cohort 3 recovery. The sequenced sample was PBMCs or T cells enriched from blood (not recorded which). The receptor was derived from a woman aged 18-29 years who had recovered from COVID-19. The rearrangement uses TRBV7-3 and TRBJ2-7; D is possibly TRBD1 (5 bases). This CDR3 reads CASSQGAGDSYEQYF. CDR3 sequence (DNA): TGTGCCAGCAGCCAGGGTGCAGGCGATTCCTACGAGCAGTACTTC.